Described below is a single TCR beta chain sequence and its context. Trimming removed 3 bases from V and 4 bases from J; junction bases left unmatched: 1. From germline, CDR1 is MNHEY and CDR2 SMNVEV (reference sequence). This CDR3 spans 13 amino acids. Libraries were prepared by immunoSEQ multiplex PCR; TCRdb keeps only in-frame clonotypes and omits some of them. The repertoire consists of roughly 100,000 clones, with roughly 84% occurring once and the leading ten covering roughly 7.6%. This sample was included in a study of radiation and T cells in renal cell carcinoma. Time point of the sample: blood 4 weeks post-SBRT, at nephrectomy. Sample treatment: 15 Gy SBRT to primary tumor, nephrectomy 4 weeks later. Nephrectomy followed 15 Gy stereotactic body radiation by 4 weeks.

This chain links TRBV27 with TRBJ2-5; 8 nucleotides match TRBD1. The sample consisted of blood, taken from a patient whose treatment included radiotherapy and nephrectomy. The clonotype was recovered from a man in his 60s with renal cell carcinoma. The DNA for the CDR3 is TGTGCCAGCAGTTTTCAGGGGGCAGAGACCCAGTACTTC. Translated: CASSFQGAETQYF.